This TCR beta chain was profiled in a study of control samples from healthy donors and cancer patients. Only in-frame clones appear in the TCRdb table, and some are missing; sequencing was by immunoSEQ multiplex PCR. The sample shows about 170,000 clones, roughly 91% of them seen only once. The sample taken for sequencing was blood. The TCR comes from a woman aged 25 to 39 in good health.

CDR3 DNA: TGTGCCACCTTAGGGGGGGGTTTGAGCAATCAGCCCCAGCATTTT. Its translation: CATLGGGLSNQPQHF. The chain recombines TRBV19 with TRBJ1-5; D is possibly TRBD1 (6 bases). The germline V gene has CDR1 LNHDA and CDR2 SQIVND (reference sequence). This CDR3 comprises 15 residues. Trimming removed 10 bases from V and 1 base from J, with 17 bases in between.